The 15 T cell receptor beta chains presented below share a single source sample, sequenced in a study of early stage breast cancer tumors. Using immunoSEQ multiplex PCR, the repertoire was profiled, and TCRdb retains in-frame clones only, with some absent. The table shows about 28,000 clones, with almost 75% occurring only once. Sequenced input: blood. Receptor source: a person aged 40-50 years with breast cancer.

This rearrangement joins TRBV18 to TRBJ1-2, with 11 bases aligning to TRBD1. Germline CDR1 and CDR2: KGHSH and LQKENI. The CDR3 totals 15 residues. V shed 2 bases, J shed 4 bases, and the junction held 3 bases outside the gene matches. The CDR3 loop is CASSPTGQGVYGYTF. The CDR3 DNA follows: TGTGCCAGCTCACCAACGGGACAGGGGGTCTATGGCTACACCTTC.

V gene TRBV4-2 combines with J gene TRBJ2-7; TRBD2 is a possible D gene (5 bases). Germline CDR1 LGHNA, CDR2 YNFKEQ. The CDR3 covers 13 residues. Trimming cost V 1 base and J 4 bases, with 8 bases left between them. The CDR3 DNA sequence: TGTGCCAGCAGCCAAGGTTCGGGGTACGAGCAGTACTTC. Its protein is CASSQGSGYEQYF.

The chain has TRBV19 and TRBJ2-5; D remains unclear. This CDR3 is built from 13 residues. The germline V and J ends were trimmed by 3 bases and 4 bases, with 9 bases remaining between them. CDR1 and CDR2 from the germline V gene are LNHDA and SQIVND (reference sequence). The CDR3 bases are TGTGCCAGTAGTATTCTATTCAGAGAGACCCAGTACTTC. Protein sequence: CASSILFRETQYF.

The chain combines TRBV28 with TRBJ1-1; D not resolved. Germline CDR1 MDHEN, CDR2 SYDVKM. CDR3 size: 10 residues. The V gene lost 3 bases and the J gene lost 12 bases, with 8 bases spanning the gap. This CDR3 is CASSFMVSFF. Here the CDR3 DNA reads TGTGCCAGCAGTTTTATGGTCTCTTTCTTT.

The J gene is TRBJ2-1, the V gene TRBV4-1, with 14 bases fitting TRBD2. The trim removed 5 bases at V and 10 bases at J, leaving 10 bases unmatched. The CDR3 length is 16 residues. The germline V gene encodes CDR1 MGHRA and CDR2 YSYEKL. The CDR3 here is CASSVTRLAGGGEQFF. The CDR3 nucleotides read TGCGCCAGCAGCGTAACGAGACTAGCGGGAGGGGGGGAGCAGTTCTTC.

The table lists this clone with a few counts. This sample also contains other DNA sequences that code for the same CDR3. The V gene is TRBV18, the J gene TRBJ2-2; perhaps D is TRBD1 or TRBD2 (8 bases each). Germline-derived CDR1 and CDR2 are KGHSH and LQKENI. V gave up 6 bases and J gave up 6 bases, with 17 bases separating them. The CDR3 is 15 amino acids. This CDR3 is CASSPGQGLAGELFF. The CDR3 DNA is TGTGCCAGCTCCCCCGGACAGGGACTAGCCGGGGAGCTGTTTTTT. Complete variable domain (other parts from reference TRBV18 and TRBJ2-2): NAGVMQNPRHLVRRRGQEARLRCSPMKGHSHVYWYRQLPEEGLKFMVYLQKENIIDESGMPKERFSAEFPKEGPSILRIQQVVRGDSAAYFCASSPGQGLAGELFFGEGSRLTVL.

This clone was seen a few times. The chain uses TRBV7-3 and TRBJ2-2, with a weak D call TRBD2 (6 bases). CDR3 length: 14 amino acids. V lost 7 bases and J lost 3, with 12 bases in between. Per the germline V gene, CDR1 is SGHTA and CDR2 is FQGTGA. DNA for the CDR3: TGTGCCAGCAAAATGAGGAGGGACACCGGGGAGCTGTTTTTT. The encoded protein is CASKMRRDTGELFF.

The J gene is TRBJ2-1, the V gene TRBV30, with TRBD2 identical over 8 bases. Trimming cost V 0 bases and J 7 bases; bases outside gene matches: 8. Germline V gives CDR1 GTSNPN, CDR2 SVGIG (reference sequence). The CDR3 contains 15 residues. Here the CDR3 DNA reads TGTGCCTGGAGTGTAGGGCTAGCGGGCCTTAATGAGCAGTTCTTC. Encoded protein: CAWSVGLAGLNEQFF.

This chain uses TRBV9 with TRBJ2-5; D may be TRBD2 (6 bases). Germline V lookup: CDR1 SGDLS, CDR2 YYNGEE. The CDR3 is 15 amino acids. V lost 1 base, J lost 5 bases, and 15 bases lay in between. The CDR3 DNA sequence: TGTGCCAGCAGCGTATCTGGAGTGAGCGGGGAGACCCAGTACTTC. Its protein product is CASSVSGVSGETQYF.

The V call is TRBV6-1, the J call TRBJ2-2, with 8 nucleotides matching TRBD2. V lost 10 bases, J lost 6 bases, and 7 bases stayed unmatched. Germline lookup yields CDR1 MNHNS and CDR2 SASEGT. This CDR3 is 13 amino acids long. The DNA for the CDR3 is TGTGCCACCTCATACGGGAGGGCCGGGGAGCTGTTTTTT. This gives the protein CATSYGRAGELFF.

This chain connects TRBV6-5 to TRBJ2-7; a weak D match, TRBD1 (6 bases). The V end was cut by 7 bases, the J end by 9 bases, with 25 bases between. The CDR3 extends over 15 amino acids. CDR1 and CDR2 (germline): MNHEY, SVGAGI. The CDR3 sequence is CASTHNGQGLRGQYF. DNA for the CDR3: TGTGCCAGCACCCACAACGGGCAAGGCCTCAGGGGGCAGTACTTC.

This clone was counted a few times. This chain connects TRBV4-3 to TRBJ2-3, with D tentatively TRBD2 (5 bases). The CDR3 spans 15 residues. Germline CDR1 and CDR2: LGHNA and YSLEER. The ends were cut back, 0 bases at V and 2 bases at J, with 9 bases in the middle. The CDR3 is CASSQDRGYTDTQYF. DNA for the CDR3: TGCGCCAGCAGCCAAGACCGGGGATACACAGATACGCAGTATTTT.

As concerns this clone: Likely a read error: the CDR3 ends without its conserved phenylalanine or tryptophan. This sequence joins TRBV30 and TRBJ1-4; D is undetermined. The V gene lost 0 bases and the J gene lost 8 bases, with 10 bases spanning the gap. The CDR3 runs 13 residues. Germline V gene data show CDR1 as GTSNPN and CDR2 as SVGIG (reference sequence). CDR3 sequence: CAWSVRVGEKLFC. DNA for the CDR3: TGTGCCTGGAGTGTCCGAGTTGGGGAAAAACTGTTTTGT.

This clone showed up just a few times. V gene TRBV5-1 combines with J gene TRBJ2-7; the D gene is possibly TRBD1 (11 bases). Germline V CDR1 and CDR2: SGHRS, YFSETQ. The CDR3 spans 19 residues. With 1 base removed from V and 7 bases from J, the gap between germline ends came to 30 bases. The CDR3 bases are TGCGCCAGCAGCTTGCAAGGACAGGGGGCGGCTAGCGGGAGAAATGAGCAGTACTTC. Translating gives CASSLQGQGAASGRNEQYF.

CDR3 protein: CASSPGTSGEQFF. CDR3 bases: TGTGCCAGCTCACCCGGGACTAGCGGTGAGCAGTTCTTC. The chain employs TRBV18 and TRBJ2-1, with 11 positions matching TRBD2. The germline CDR1 and CDR2 sequences are KGHSH and LQKENI. This CDR3 region has 13 residues. Trimming cost V 3 bases and J 9 bases; bases outside gene matches: 1.